Each of the 30 T cell receptor beta chains below was sequenced from the same sample in a study of T-cell memory formation after mild COVID-19. TCRdb re-derived calls from the 5' RACE reads in MiXCR, one entry per CDR3 protein. The table has 400,000 to 500,000 distinct CDR3 sequences, over 15% seen once. Sequenced input: PBMCs or a T cell subset sorted from them (not recorded which). The source of these receptors is an adult woman who had mild COVID-19 (a few samples of this study predate the infection). Cell type and time point are not known.

The V call is TRBV29-1, the J call TRBJ2-4; D may be TRBD2 (8 bases). Per germline, CDR1 SQVTM and CDR2 ANQGSEA. V was clipped by 7 bases and J by 0 bases, with 19 bases between them. The CDR3 contains 16 residues. CDR3 amino acids: CSAGGGQLLAKNIQYF. The CDR3 DNA sequence: TGCAGCGCCGGGGGGGGACAGTTGTTAGCCAAAAACATTCAGTACTTC.

This clonotype was observed a handful of times. The V gene is TRBV30, the J gene TRBJ2-1; 9 bases align to TRBD2. Germline CDR1 and CDR2: GTSNPN and SVGIG (reference sequence). The V gene end was trimmed by 7 bases and the J gene end by 8 bases; junction bases not matched to a gene: 12. The length of the CDR3 is 14 residues. CDR3 nucleotides: TGTGCCTTGAAATCTGCGGGGGGGTGGTATGAGCAGTTCTTC. It codes for CALKSAGGWYEQFF.

The rearrangement joins TRBV19 to TRBJ1-2; 9 nucleotides line up with TRBD1. CDR1 LNHDA and CDR2 SQIVND come from the germline V gene (reference sequence). This CDR3 contains 14 residues. V lost 6 bases, J lost 7 bases, and 9 bases stayed unmatched. The CDR3 reads CASRRSGQGIGYTF. As DNA, the CDR3 is TGTGCCAGTAGGAGATCGGGACAGGGAATTGGCTACACCTTC.

The V gene is TRBV27, the J gene TRBJ2-1; tentative D call: TRBD1 (6 bases). The length of the CDR3 is 12 residues. From germline, CDR1 is MNHEY and CDR2 SMNVEV (reference sequence). Trimming cost V 7 bases and J 9 bases, with 13 bases left between them. CDR3 in DNA: TGTGCCAGCATGGGGGCCGCTAGTGAGCAGTTCTTC. This gives the protein CASMGAASEQFF.

The chain combines TRBV7-9 with TRBJ1-5, with a weak D call TRBD1 (5 bases). CDR3 length: 17 residues. The ends were cut back, 3 bases at V and 0 bases at J, with 15 bases in the middle. In germline, CDR1 is SEHNR, CDR2 FQNEAQ (reference sequence). The CDR3 reads CASSLALGDGSNQPQHF. The CDR3 DNA reads as TGTGCCAGCAGCTTGGCCCTTGGGGACGGTAGCAATCAGCCCCAGCATTTT.

The CDR3: CAISESVRGYEQYF. The CDR3 nucleotides are TGTGCCATCAGTGAGTCGGTAAGGGGATACGAGCAGTACTTC. This sequence joins TRBV10-3 and TRBJ2-7, with D possibly being TRBD1 (5 bases). Germline CDR1 ENHRY, CDR2 SYGVKD. This CDR3 region has 14 residues. V gave up 0 bases and J gave up 4 bases, with 10 bases separating them.

This clonotype was counted between two and nine times. The V gene is TRBV6-5, the J gene TRBJ2-7, with no clear D. The CDR3 extends over 13 amino acids. Germline V gene lookup returns CDR1 MNHEY and CDR2 SVGAGI. V dropped 2 bases and J dropped 2 bases, with 7 bases sitting between them. CDR3 DNA sequence: TGTGCCAGCAGTTACGGGATAACCTACGAGCAGTACTTC. This translates into CASSYGITYEQYF.

The chain joins TRBV3-1 to TRBJ1-2; TRBD1 is a possible D gene (5 bases). Per the germline V gene, CDR1 is LGHDT and CDR2 is YNNKEL (reference sequence). The CDR3 totals 14 residues. The germline V and J ends were trimmed by 1 base and 5 bases, with 11 bases remaining between them. Here the CDR3 DNA reads TGTGCCAGCAGCCAAGTCGGGGGGAGTTATGGCTACACCTTC. Protein product: CASSQVGGSYGYTF.

This clonotype was counted once. This chain joins TRBV6-5 and TRBJ1-3; 9 nucleotides align to TRBD1. J was trimmed by 1 base and V by 6 bases; bases with no gene match: 7. CDR1 and CDR2 from the germline V gene are MNHEY and SVGAGI. CDR3 size: 16 residues. The DNA for the CDR3 is TGTGCCAGCAGCATGGGACAGGGAAGATCTGGAAACACCATATATTTT. Protein product: CASSMGQGRSGNTIYF.

This clonotype was observed a handful of times. This rearrangement joins TRBV5-4 to TRBJ2-1; 11 nucleotides agree with TRBD2. Looked up from germline, CDR1 is SGHNT and CDR2 is YYREEE (reference sequence). This CDR3 spans 15 amino acids. J gave up 11 bases and V 5 bases, and 12 bases lay outside the gene matches. The CDR3 nucleotides are TGTGCCAGCAGGCCACTAGCGGGAGCGCCTGTGAAGCAGTTCTTC. This translates into CASRPLAGAPVKQFF.

This chain uses TRBV29-1 with TRBJ1-4, with 7 bases that match TRBD1. This CDR3 contains 14 residues. Germline V gene sequence: CDR1 SQVTM, CDR2 ANQGSEA. V trimming: 5 bases; J trimming: 5 bases; junction bases outside the gene matches: 8. Written as DNA, the CDR3 is TGCAGCGTTAGGAGGGGACAGACAAATGAAAAACTGTTTTTT. Translated, it gives CSVRRGQTNEKLFF.

This clonotype was observed a few times. J is TRBJ1-6 and V is TRBV20-1, with 9 bases aligning to TRBD1. With V trimmed by 3 bases and J by 5 bases, 5 bases remained unmatched. The CDR3 is made up of 15 amino acids. Germline V gives CDR1 DFQATT, CDR2 SNEGSKA (reference sequence). As DNA, the CDR3 is TGCAGTGCTAGGAAGACAGGGGGAAATAATTCACCCCTCCACTTT. This gives the protein CSARKTGGNNSPLHF.

This clonotype was detected many times. The chain uses TRBV7-9 and TRBJ2-3; D gene ambiguous. CDR3 length: 16 amino acids. Trimming shortened V by 5 bases and J by 0 bases, and 15 bases separated the two germline ends. Germline V lookup: CDR1 SEHNR, CDR2 FQNEAQ (reference sequence). In nucleotides, the CDR3 is TGTGCCAGCAGCCCATTCCGACACCCTAGCACAGATACGCAGTATTTT. It codes for CASSPFRHPSTDTQYF.

J is TRBJ1-2 and V is TRBV6-5; tentative D call: TRBD1 (5 bases). Trimming pared 4 bases from V and 8 bases from J, leaving 14 bases between. The CDR3 covers 13 residues. CDR1 is MNHEY, CDR2 SVGAGI, per germline. CDR3 sequence reads: CASSLYQGYGYTF. The CDR3 coding sequence is TGTGCCAGCAGTTTGTACCAGGGATACGGCTACACCTTC.

This clonotype was picked up a small number of times. This chain uses TRBV12-3 or TRBV12-4 with TRBJ1-5, with 8 nucleotides matching TRBD1. V shed 6 bases, J shed 1 base, and the junction held 8 bases outside the gene matches. There are 16 residues in the CDR3. CDR3 in DNA: TGTGCCAGCAGCCCGGTGGGACAGGCAAGCAATCAGCCCCAGCATTTT. Its protein product is CASSPVGQASNQPQHF.

This clonotype was counted many times. The chain carries TRBV6-1 and TRBJ1-1; 9 bases are a match to TRBD1. This CDR3 is built from 12 residues. The V segment lost 6 bases and the J segment 9 bases; nucleotides outside the gene matches: 5. Germline V gives CDR1 MNHNS, CDR2 SASEGT. The CDR3 sequence: CASRQGQGKAFF. The CDR3 DNA follows: TGTGCCAGCAGACAGGGACAGGGAAAAGCTTTCTTT.

The J gene is TRBJ2-7, the V gene TRBV13; 10 bases map to TRBD2. The CDR3 totals 17 residues. Germline V gives CDR1 PRHDT, CDR2 FYEKMQ (reference sequence). Germline trimming cut 5 bases from V and 3 bases from J; bases unmatched to any gene: 13. The CDR3 DNA follows: TGTGCCAGCAGCCCCCAATATCTAGCGGGAGACGGCTACGAGCAGTACTTC. It codes for CASSPQYLAGDGYEQYF. Variable domain in full (rest from reference TRBV13 and TRBJ2-7): AAGVIQSPRHLIKEKRETATLKCYPIPRHDTVYWYQQGPGQDPQFLISFYEKMQSDKGSIPDRFSAQQFSDYHSELNMSSLELGDSALYFCASSPQYLAGDGYEQYFGPGTRLTVT.

This clonotype has more than one count but fewer than ten. The V and J genes are TRBV29-1 and TRBJ1-1; 10 bases match TRBD1. Trimming took 1 base from V and 6 from J; bases not matched to a gene: 5. Germline V gives CDR1 SQVTM, CDR2 ANQGSEA. CDR3 length equals 14 residues. The CDR3 loop is CSVEAGTGDAEAFF. The CDR3 nucleotides read TGCAGCGTTGAAGCCGGGACAGGGGATGCTGAAGCTTTCTTT. The full variable domain, its missing parts supplied by reference TRBV29-1 and TRBJ1-1, is SAVISQKPSRDICQRGTSLTIQCQVDSQVTMMFWYRQQPGQSLTLIATANQGSEATYESGFVIDKFPISRPNLTFSTLTVSNMSPEDSSIYLCSVEAGTGDAEAFFGQGTRLTVV.

The chain recombines TRBV29-1 with TRBJ1-2; D is ambiguous. Trimming cost V 3 bases and J 8 bases, with 10 bases left between them. From germline, CDR1 is SQVTM and CDR2 ANQGSEA. The CDR3 is made up of 11 amino acids. This chain's CDR3 is CSVDSGNGYTF. CDR3 nucleotides: TGCAGCGTTGATTCGGGGAACGGCTACACCTTC.

The DNA of the CDR3 is TGTGCCAGCAGCTATAACAGGGGTAATCAGCCCCAGCATTTT. Translated, it gives CASSYNRGNQPQHF. The chain joins TRBV12-3 or TRBV12-4 to TRBJ1-5; 7 bases align to TRBD1. The CDR3 contains 14 residues. With V trimmed by 6 bases and J by 4 bases, 6 bases remained unmatched.

The chain links TRBV15 to TRBJ2-2; 9 nucleotides line up with TRBD1. The length of the CDR3 is 15 residues. Germline V CDR1 and CDR2: LNHNV, YYDKDF (reference sequence). V trimming: 5 bases; J trimming: 6 bases; junction bases outside the gene matches: 7. CDR3 nucleotide sequence: TGTGCCACCAGCCGATCCAGGACAGGGGCCGGGGAGCTGTTTTTT. This encodes CATSRSRTGAGELFF.

This clonotype has a handful of counts. The chain combines TRBV19 with TRBJ1-5; a weak D match, TRBD1 (6 bases). The CDR3 covers 12 residues. CDR1 and CDR2 from the germline V gene are LNHDA and SQIVND (reference sequence). Trimming took off 4 bases at V and 9 bases at J, with 10 bases between the two ends. The CDR3 region is CASSTRGGPQHF. The CDR3 DNA reads TGTGCCAGTAGTACCAGGGGAGGGCCCCAGCATTTT. The full variable domain, its missing parts supplied by reference TRBV19 and TRBJ1-5, is DGGITQSPKYLFRKEGQNVTLSCEQNLNHDAMYWYRQDPGQGLRLIYYSQIVNDFQKGDIAEGYSVSREKKESFPLTVTSAQKNPTAFYLCASSTRGGPQHFGDGTRLSIL.

This clonotype was seen only once. This chain connects TRBV2 to TRBJ2-3; D not certain. CDR1 and CDR2 (germline): SNHLY, FYNNEI. The CDR3 loop spans 11 amino acids. With 7 bases removed from V and 5 bases from J, the gap between germline ends came to 7 bases. The CDR3 DNA reads as TGTGCCAGCATCTTGGAAGATACGCAGTATTTT. It is translated as CASILEDTQYF.

This clonotype was seen only a few times. The rearrangement links TRBV5-1 to TRBJ2-1, with unresolved D. The CDR3 extends over 12 amino acids. The germline V gene encodes CDR1 SGHRS and CDR2 YFSETQ. V was clipped by 0 bases and J by 9 bases, with 7 bases between them. The CDR3 DNA reads TGCGCCAGCAGCTTGGGGCGGACTGAGCAGTTCTTC. This encodes CASSLGRTEQFF.

The gene calls are TRBV14 and TRBJ2-7; no definite D call. Germline CDR1 SGHDN, CDR2 FVKESK. CDR3 length equals 12 residues. V was pared by 1 base and J by 4 bases, with 5 bases between. CDR3 region: CASSQAMYEQYF. In DNA, the CDR3 is TGTGCCAGCAGCCAAGCGATGTACGAGCAGTACTTC.

J is TRBJ2-5 and V is TRBV27, with D possibly matching TRBD2 (6 bases). CDR3 size: 14 residues. V was trimmed by 6 bases and J by 1 base, leaving 12 bases between them. The germline V gene has CDR1 MNHEY and CDR2 SMNVEV (reference sequence). The CDR3 region has the DNA TGTGCCAGCAGGGGGGGACTCTCCCAAGAGACCCAGTACTTC. The encoded protein is CASRGGLSQETQYF.

The CDR3 here is CSARAYTVEDTDTQYF. The CDR3, as DNA: TGCAGTGCTCGCGCCTACACGGTGGAGGACACAGATACGCAGTATTTT. This chain links TRBV20-1 with TRBJ2-3, with D possibly matching TRBD2 (5 bases). This CDR3 comprises 16 residues. Germline loops: CDR1 DFQATT, CDR2 SNEGSKA (reference sequence). Trimming took 5 bases from V and 2 from J, leaving 20 bases between them.

This clonotype was seen repeatedly, ten times or more. The V call is TRBV7-6, the J call TRBJ2-7, with 10 positions matching TRBD1. The V segment lost 1 base and the J segment 2 bases; nucleotides outside the gene matches: 2. Germline-derived CDR1 and CDR2 are SGHVS and FNYEAQ. The CDR3 is 15 residues long. The DNA for the CDR3 is TGTGCCAGCAGCTTAGGGGACAGGGGAACCTACGAGCAGTACTTC. Amino acid sequence: CASSLGDRGTYEQYF. The variable domain in full, with the rest retrieved from reference TRBV7-6 and TRBJ2-7, is GAGVSQSPRYKVTKRGQDVALRCDPISGHVSLYWYRQALGQGPEFLTYFNYEAQQDKSGLPNDRFSAERPEGSISTLTIQRTEQRDSAMYRCASSLGDRGTYEQYFGPGTRLTVT.

The chain recombines TRBV7-9 with TRBJ2-1; 11 nucleotides align to TRBD1. The CDR3 is 17 residues long. The germline V gene encodes CDR1 SEHNR and CDR2 FQNEAQ (reference sequence). With 5 bases clipped from V and 9 bases from J, the junction kept 15 bases outside the gene matches. In nucleotides, the CDR3 is TGTGCCAGCAGCCCAGGGGGACAGGGGGTTTTCTCCGGTGAGCAGTTCTTC. This translates into CASSPGGQGVFSGEQFF.

V gene TRBV7-8 combines with J gene TRBJ2-7; TRBD2 matches at 16 bases. CDR3 length: 17 residues. V trimming: 5 bases; J trimming: 5 bases; junction bases outside the gene matches: 9. CDR1 is SGHVS and CDR2 is FQNEAQ in the germline V gene. The CDR3 DNA reads TGTGCCAGCAGCCAAGGGACTAGCGGGAGGGCCGGGGACGAGCAGTACTTC. As protein: CASSQGTSGRAGDEQYF.